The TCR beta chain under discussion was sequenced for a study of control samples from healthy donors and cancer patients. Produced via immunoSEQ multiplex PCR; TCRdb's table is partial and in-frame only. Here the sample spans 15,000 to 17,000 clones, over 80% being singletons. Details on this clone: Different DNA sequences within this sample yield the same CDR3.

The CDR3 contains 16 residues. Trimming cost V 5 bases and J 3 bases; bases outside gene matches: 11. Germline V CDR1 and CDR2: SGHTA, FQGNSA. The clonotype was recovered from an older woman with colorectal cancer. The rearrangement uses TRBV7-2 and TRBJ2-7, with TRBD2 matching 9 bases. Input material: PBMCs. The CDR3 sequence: CASSHSRAGGGYEQYF. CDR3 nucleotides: TGTGCCAGCAGCCACAGTCGAGCGGGAGGCGGCTACGAGCAGTACTTC.